This T cell receptor (beta chain) was sequenced during a study of blood T cell repertoires in COVID-19 (TCRdb year 2020). The study in broad terms: Collaborator samples came from the United States, Italy and Spain and covered acute and convalescent phases of COVID-19. The samples were drawn from two sources: the first 160 participants of the ongoing ImmuneRACE study, and 950 to 1,500 subjects contributed by 6 global collaborators. The repertoires were released in a freely available public database meant as a resource for research on the immune response to SARS-CoV-2. A de-identified subject ID, COVID-19 status, age in years and sex were almost always included in the sample metadata. The prospective study material was composed of cDNA or gDNA derived from T cells, B-cell-depleted T cells, or PBMCs. Deeply sampled blood TCRbeta repertoires from subjects exposed to, actively infected with, or recovered from COVID-19 were included in the dataset. Where available, HLA class I and class II types were taken from metadata supplied by the sample provider and were not determined by assay-based typing.

The collaborating institutions used their own protocols to collect whole blood in K2EDTA tubes. For TCRbeta analysis, collaborator samples were shipped as frozen whole blood, as isolated PBMCs, or as DNA extracted from either sample type. The immunoSEQ Assay, a bias-controlled multiplex PCR, was used to amplify TCRbeta CDR3 regions from genomic DNA. The study's own analysis went as follows. The number of nucleated cells in each sample was estimated from the amplification of reference gene primers within the assay. To quantify the absolute abundance of each unique TCRbeta CDR3 rearrangement, sequence reads were collapsed and filtered. Productive Simpson clonality was computed per sample as the square root of Simpson's diversity index over productive rearrangements. TCRdb took over this immuneACCESS table, retaining in-frame rearrangements with V and J assigned. Such tables are incomplete; in checked studies, under half of the missing clones stem from an unresolved V gene, and the remainder is unexplained. V, J and clone size are those of that table, while D and trimming were read from the DNA. The sample profile shows 350,000 or so clones; around 90% of them were found once. The ten largest account for approximately 7% of the sample.

The germline V gene (reference sequence) supplies CDR1 LNHDA and CDR2 SQIVND. The CDR3, from cysteine to phenylalanine, totals 15 residues. Only the CDR3 part of the read is kept: 45 bases, read in frame from the first base. Trimming leaves V shorter by 5 bases and J shorter by 4 bases, with the junction holding 9 bases beyond the gene matches. Study-level results and caveats: Clinical and demographic metadata were provided uncurated, with the amount varying by source and participant.

Worth noting for this clone: Its cognate antigen has yet to be identified. Base qualities are not at hand, and no much larger clone is one base apart.

Recombination connected TRBV19 to TRBJ1-1; 8 of the junction bases match TRBD1. Sample: peripheral blood. This receptor was taken from a man aged 18-30 years with active or convalescent COVID-19. This receptor has the CDR3 CASSVRDRRGTEAFF. The nucleotides are TGTGCCAGTAGTGTACGGGACAGGCGGGGCACTGAAGCTTTCTTT.